The sequence of this T cell receptor beta chain was determined in a study of vaccination effects on CD4 cells after COVID-19. General study points: The study enrolled few convalescent patients and sampled no early post-infection timepoints.

The CDR3 runs 14 residues. Comments on this clone: Its antigen is currently unknown.

Only in-frame clones appear in the TCRdb table, and some are missing; sequencing was by immunoSEQ multiplex PCR. The data hold about 37,000 clones, with over 60% observed a single time. Under the ViraFEST assay, PBMC were stimulated with viral peptide pools so that antigen-specific CD4+ T cells expanded. Sequencing was performed afterwards. Upon completion of approximately ten days in culture, CD4+ T cells were isolated. Convalescent patients had PCR-confirmed SARS-CoV-2 infection between March and December 2020. Half-medium replacement with IL-2 medium occurred on days 3 and 7. This receptor was taken from a human donor who had a prior SARS-CoV-2 infection. V usage is TRBV21-1 and J usage is TRBJ2-4. TRBV21-1 is marked as a pseudogene. Sequenced material: CD4+ T cells from PBMCs cultured with a peptide pool, taken before COVID-19 vaccination. CDR3 amino acids: CASRLKGGKNIQYF. CDR3 bases: TGTGCCAGCAGACTTAAGGGGGGCAAAAACATTCAGTACTTC.